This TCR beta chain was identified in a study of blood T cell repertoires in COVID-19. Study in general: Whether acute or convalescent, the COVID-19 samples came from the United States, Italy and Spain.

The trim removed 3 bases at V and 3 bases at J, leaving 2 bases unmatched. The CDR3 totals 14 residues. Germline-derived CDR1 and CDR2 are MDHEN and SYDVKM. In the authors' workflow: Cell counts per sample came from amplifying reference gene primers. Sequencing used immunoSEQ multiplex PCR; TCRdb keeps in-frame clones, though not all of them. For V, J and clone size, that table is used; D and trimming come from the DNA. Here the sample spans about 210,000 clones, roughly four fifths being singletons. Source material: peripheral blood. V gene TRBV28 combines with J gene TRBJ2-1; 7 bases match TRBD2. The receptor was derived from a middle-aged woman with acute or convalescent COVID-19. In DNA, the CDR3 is TGTGCCAGCAGTTTGGGAGGGCGCTACAATGAGCAGTTCTTC. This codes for CASSLGGRYNEQFF.